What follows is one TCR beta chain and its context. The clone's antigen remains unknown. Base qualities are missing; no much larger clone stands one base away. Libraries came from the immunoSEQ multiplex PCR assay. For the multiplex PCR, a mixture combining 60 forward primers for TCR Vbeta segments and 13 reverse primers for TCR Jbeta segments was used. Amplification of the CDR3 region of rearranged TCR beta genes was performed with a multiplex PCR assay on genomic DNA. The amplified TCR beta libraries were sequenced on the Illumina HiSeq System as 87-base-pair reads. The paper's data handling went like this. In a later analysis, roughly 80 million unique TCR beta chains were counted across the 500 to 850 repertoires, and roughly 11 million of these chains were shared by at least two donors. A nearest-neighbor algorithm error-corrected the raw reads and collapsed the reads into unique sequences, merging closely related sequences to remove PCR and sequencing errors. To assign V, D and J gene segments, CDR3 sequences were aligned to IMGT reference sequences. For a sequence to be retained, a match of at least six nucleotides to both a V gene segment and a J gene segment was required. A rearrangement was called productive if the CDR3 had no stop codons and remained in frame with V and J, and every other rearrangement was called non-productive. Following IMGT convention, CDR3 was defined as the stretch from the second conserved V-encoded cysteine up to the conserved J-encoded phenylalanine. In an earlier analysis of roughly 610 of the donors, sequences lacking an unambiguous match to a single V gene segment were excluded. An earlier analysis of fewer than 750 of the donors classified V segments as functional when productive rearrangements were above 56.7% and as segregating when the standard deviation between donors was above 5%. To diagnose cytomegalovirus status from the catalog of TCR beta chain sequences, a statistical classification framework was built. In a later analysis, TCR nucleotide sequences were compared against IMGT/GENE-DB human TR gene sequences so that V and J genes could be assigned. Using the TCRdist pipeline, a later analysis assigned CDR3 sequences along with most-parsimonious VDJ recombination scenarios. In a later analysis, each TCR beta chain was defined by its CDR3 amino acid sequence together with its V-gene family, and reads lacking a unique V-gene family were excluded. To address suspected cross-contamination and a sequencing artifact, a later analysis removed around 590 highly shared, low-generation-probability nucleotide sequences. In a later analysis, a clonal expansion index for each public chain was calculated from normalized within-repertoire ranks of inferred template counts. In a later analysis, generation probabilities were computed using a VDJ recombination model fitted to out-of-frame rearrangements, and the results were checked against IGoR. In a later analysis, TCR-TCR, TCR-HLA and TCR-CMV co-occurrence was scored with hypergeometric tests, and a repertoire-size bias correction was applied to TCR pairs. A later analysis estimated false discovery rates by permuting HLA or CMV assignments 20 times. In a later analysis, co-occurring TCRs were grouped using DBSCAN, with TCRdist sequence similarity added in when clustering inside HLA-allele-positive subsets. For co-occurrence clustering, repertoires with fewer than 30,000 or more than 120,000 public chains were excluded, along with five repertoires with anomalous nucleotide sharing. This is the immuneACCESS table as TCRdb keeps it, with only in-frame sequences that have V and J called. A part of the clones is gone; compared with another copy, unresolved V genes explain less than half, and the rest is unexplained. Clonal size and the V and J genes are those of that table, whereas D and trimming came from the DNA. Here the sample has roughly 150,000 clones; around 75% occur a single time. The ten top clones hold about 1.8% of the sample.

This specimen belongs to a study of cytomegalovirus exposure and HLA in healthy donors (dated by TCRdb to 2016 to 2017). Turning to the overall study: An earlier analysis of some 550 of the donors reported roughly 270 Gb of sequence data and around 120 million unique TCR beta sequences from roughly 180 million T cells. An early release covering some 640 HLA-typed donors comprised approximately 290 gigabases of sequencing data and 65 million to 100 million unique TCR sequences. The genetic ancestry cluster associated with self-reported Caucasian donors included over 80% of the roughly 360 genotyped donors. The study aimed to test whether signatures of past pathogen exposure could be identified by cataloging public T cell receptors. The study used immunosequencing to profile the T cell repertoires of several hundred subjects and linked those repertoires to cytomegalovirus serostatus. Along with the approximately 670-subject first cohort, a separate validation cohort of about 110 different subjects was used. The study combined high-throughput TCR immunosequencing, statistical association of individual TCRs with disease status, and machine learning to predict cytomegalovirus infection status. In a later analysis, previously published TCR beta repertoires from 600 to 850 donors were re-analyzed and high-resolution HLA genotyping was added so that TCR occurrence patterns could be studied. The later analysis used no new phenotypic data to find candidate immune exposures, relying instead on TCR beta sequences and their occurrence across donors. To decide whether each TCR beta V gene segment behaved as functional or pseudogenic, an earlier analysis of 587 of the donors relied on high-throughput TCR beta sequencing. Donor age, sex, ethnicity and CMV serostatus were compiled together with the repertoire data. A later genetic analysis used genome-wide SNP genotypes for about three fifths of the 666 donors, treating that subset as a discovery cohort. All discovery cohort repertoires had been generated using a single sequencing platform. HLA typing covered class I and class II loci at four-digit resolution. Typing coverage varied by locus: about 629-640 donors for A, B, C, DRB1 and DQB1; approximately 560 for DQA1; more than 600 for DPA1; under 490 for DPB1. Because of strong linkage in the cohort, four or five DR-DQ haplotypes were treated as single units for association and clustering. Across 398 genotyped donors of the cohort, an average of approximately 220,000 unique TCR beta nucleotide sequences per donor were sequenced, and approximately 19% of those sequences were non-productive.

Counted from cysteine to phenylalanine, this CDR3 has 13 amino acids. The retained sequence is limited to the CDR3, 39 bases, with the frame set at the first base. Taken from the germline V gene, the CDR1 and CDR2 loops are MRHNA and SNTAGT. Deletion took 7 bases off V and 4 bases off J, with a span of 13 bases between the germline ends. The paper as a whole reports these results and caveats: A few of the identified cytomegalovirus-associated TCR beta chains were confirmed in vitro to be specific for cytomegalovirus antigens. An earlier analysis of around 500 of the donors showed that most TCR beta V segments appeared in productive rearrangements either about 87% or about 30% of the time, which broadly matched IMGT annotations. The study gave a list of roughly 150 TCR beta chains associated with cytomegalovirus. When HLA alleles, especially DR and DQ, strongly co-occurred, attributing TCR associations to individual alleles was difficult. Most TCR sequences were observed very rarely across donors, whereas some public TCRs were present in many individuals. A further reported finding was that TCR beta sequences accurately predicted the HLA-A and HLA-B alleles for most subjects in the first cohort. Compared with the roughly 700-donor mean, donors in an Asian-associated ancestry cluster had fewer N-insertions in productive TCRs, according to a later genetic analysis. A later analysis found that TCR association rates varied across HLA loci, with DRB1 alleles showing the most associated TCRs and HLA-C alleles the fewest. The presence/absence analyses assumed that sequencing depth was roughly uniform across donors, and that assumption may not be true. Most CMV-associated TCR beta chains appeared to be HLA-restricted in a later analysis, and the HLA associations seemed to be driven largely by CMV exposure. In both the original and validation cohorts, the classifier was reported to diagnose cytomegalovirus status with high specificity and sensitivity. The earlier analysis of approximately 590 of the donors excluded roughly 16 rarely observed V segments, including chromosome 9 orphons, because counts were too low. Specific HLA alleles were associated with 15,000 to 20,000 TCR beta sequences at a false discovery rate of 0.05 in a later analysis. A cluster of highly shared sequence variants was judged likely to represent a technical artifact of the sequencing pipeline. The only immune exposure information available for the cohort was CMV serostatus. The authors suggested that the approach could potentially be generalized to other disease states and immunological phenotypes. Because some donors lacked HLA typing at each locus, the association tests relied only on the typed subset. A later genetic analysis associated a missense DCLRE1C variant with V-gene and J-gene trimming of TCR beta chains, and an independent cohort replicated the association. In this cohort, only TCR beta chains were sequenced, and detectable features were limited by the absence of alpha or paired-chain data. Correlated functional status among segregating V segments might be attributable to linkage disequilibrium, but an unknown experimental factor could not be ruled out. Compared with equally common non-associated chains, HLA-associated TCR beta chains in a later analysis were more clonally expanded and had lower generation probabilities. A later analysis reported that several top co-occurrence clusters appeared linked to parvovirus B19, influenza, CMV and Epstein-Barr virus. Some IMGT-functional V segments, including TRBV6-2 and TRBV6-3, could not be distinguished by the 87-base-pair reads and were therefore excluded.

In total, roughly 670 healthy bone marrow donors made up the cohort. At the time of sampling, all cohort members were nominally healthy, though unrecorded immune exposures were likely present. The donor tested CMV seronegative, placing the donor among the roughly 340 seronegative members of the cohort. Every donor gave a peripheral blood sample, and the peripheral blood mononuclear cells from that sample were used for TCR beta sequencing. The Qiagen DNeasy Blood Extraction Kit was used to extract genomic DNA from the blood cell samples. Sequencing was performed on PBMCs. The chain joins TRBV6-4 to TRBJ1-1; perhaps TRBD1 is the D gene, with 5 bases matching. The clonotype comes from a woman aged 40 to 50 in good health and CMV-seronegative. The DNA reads TGTGCCAGCATTCAGGTAAGGGGCACTGAAGCTTTCTTT. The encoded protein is CASIQVRGTEAFF.